This T cell receptor (beta chain) was sequenced for a study of blood T cell repertoires in COVID-19. Across the whole study: The United States, Italy and Spain were the sources of the acute and convalescent COVID-19 samples. T cells, B-cell-depleted T cells, or PBMCs provided the cDNA or gDNA that served as material.

Trimming took 6 bases from V and 6 from J, leaving 7 bases between them. The CDR3 has 11 residues. Germline V gene sequence: CDR1 KGHSH, CDR2 LQKENI. In the original processing: Researchers report that nucleated cell counts were estimated from reference gene primer amplification. TCRdb's copy holds only in-frame clones and misses some; the assay was immunoSEQ multiplex PCR. The V and J calls and clone size come from that table; D and trimming were worked out from the DNA. The sample shows 150,000 to 200,000 clones, 75% to 90% of them seen only once. The clonotype originates from a human donor in a cohort sampled during active COVID-19. The J gene is TRBJ2-3, the V gene TRBV18; D is ambiguous. Sequencing input: peripheral blood. This CDR3 reads CASSLQDTQYF. In nucleotides, the CDR3 is TGTGCCAGCTCCCTTCAGGATACGCAGTATTTT.